This T cell receptor (beta chain) was observed in a study of CXCR3-negative and CXCR3-positive naive CD8 T cells. TRB cDNA libraries were made by UMI-labeled 5' RACE. For each CDR3 protein, TCRdb gives one entry from its re-call of the 5' RACE reads, without DNA. The sample has 130,000 to 150,000 distinct CDR3 sequences. Study-wide findings and caveats: CXCR3-positive naive cells had TRB CDR3s that were more hydrophobic than CXCR3-negative naive cells had. The level of CXCR3 expression partially decreased after cryopreservation; the majority of assays used fresh PBMCs.

Of note for this clonotype: Its antigen is unknown.

Naive CD8+ T cells had a CD45RO-CCR7+CD27+CD95- phenotype. The source material was naive CXCR3+ CD8+ T cells from blood. Subset reported: CD45RO-CCR7+CD27+CD95- naive CD8+ T cells expressing CXCR3 (TNR3+). The source of this sequence is a human donor in good health. Some clones in this sample may be carry-over from other donors' samples.

The CDR3 loop is CASSLGKIQYF. The chain couples TRBV5-1 to TRBJ2-4. The CDR3 extends over 11 amino acids. Germline V lookup: CDR1 SGHRS, CDR2 YFSETQ.